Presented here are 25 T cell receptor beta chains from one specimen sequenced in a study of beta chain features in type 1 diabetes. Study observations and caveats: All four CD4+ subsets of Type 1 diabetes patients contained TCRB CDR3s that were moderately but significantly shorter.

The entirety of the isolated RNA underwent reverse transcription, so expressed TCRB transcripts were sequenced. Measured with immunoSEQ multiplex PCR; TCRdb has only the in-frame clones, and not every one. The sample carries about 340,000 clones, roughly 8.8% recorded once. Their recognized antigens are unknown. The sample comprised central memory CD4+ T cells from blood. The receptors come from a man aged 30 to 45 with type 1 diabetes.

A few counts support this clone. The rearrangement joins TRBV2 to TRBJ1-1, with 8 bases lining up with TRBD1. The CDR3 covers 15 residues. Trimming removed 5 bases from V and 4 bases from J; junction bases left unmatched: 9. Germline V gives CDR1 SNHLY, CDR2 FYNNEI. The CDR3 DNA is TGTGCCAGCAGTCCCCGGACAGGGTTTTCCACTGAAGCTTTCTTT. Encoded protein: CASSPRTGFSTEAFF.

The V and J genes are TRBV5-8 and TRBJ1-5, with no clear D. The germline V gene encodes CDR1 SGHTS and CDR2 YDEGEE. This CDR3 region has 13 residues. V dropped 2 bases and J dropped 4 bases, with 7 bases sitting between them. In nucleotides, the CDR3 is TGTGCCAGCAGCTTACGGACGAATCAGCCCCAGCATTTT. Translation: CASSLRTNQPQHF.

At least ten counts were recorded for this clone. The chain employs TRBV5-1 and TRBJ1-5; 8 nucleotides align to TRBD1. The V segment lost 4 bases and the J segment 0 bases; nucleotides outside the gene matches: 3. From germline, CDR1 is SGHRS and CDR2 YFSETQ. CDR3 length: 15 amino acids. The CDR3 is CASSLGQDSNQPQHF. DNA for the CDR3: TGCGCCAGCAGCCTGGGACAGGATAGCAATCAGCCCCAGCATTTT.

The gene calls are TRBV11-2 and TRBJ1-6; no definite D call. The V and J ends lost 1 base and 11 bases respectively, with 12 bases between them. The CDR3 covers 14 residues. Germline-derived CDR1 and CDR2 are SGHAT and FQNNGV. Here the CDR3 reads CASSLARIPPPLHF. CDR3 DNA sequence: TGTGCCAGCAGCTTAGCCAGAATCCCGCCACCCCTCCACTTT.

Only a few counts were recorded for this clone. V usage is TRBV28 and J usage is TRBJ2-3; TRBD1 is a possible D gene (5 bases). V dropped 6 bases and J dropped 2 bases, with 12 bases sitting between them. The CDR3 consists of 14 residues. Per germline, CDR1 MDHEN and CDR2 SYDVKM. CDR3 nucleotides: TGTGCCAGCAGCGAGACAGCAAACACAGATACGCAGTATTTT. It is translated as CASSETANTDTQYF.

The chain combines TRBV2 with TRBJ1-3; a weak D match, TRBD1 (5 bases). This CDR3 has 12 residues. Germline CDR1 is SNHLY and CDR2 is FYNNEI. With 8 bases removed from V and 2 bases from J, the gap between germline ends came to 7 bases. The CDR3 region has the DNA TGTGCCAGCGAGGGACCTGGAAACACCATATATTTT. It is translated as CASEGPGNTIYF.

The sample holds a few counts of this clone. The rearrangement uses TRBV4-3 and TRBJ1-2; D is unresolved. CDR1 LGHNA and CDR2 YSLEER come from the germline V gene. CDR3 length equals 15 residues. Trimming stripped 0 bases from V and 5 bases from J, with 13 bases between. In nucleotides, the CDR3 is TGCGCCAGCAGCCAAGACCGGGCACAGTTTTATGGCTACACCTTC. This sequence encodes CASSQDRAQFYGYTF.

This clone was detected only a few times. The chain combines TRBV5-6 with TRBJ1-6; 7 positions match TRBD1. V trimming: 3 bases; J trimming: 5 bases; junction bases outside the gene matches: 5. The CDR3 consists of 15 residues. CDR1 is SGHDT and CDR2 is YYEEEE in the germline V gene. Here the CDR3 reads CASSSQGYDNSPLHF. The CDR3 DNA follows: TGTGCCAGCAGCTCACAGGGGTACGATAATTCACCCCTCCACTTT.

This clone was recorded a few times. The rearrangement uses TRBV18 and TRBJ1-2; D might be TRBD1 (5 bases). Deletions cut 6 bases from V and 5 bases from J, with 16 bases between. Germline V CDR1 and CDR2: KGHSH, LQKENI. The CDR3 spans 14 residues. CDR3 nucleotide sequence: TGTGCCAGCTCCGACCCCGGGACTCAATATGGCTACACCTTC. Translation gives CASSDPGTQYGYTF.

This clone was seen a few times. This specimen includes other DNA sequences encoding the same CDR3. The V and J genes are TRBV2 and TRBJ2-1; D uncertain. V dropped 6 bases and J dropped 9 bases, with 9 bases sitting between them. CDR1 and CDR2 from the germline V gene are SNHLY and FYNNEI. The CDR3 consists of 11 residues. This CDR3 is CASSEWGEQFF. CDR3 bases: TGTGCCAGCAGCGAATGGGGTGAGCAGTTCTTC.

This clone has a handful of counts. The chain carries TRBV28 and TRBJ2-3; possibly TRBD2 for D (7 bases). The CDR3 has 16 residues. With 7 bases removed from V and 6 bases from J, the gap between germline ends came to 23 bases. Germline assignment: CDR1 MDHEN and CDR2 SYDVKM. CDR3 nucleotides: TGTGCCAGCACCTATGTAAGGGGGGGCTCTAGGGATACGCAGTATTTT. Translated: CASTYVRGGSRDTQYF.

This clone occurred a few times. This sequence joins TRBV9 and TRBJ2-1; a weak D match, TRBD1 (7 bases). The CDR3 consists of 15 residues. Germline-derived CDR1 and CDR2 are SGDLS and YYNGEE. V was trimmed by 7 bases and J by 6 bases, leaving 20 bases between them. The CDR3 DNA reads TGTGCCAGCGGCACTTCAGGGGGGCTCTCCAATGAGCAGTTCTTC. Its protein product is CASGTSGGLSNEQFF.

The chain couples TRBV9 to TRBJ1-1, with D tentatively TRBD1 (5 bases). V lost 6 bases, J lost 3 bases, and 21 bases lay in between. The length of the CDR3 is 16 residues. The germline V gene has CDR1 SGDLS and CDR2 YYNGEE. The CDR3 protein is CASKAGFERGDTEAFF. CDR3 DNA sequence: TGTGCCAGCAAAGCTGGTTTTGAGAGGGGTGACACTGAAGCTTTCTTT.

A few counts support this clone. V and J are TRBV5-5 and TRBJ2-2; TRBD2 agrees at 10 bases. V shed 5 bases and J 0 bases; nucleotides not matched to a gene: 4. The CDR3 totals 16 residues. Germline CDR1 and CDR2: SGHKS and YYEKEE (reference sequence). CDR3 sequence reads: CASRSSGGTNTGELFF. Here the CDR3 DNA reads TGTGCCAGCAGGAGTAGCGGGGGGACGAACACCGGGGAGCTGTTTTTT. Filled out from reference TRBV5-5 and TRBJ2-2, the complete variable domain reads DAGVTQSPTHLIKTRGQQVTLRCSPISGHKSVSWYQQVLGQGPQFIFQYYEKEERGRGNFPDRFSARQFPNYSSELNVNALLLGDSALYLCASRSSGGTNTGELFFGEGSRLTVL.

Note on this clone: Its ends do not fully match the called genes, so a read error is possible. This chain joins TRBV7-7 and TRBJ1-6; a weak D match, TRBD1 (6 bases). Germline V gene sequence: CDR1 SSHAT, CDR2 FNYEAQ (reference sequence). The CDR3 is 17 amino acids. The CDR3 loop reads CASSLGTINRAGSPLHF. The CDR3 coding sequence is TGTGCTAGCAGCTTAGGAACGATAAACAGGGCCGGCTCACCCCTCCACTTT. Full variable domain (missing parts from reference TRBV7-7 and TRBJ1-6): GAGVSQSPRYKVTKRGQDVTLRCDPISSHATLYWYQQALGQGPEFLTYFNYEAQPDKSGLPSDRFSAERPEGSISTLTIQRTEQRDSAMYRCASSLGTINRAGSPLHFGNGTRLTVT.

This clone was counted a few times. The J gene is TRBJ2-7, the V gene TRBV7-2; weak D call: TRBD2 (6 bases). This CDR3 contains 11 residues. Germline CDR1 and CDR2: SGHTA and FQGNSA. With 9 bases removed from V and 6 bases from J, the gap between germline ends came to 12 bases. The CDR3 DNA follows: TGTGCCAGTGGGGAGGTGGCCGAGCAGTACTTC. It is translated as CASGEVAEQYF.

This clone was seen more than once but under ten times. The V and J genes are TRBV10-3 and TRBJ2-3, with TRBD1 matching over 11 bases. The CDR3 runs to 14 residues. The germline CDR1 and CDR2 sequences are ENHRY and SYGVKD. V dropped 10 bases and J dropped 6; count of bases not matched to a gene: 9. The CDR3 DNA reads TGTGCCACCAACCGGGACAGGGGGGCGGATACGCAGTATTTT. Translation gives CATNRDRGADTQYF.

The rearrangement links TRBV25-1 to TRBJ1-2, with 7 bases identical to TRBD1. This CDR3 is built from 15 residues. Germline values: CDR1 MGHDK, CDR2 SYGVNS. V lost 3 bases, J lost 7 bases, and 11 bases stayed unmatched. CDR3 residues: CASSDTSTGAFGYTF. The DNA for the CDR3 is TGTGCCAGCAGTGATACCAGTACAGGGGCATTTGGCTACACCTTC.

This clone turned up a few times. In nucleotides, the CDR3 is TGCGCCAGCAGCTTGGGAGGGGATAGCTATGGCTACACCTTC. This translates into CASSLGGDSYGYTF. V gene TRBV5-1 combines with J gene TRBJ1-2, with D perhaps TRBD1 (5 bases). The CDR3 extends over 14 amino acids. Trimming took off 0 bases at V and 4 bases at J, with 10 bases between the two ends. Germline CDR1 and CDR2: SGHRS and YFSETQ.

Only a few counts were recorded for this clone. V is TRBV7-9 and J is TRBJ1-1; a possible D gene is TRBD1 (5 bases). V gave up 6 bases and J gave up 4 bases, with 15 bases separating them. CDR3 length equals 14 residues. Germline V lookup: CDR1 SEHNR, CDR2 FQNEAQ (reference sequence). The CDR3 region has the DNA TGTGCCAGCAGGTTGATGCAGGGTGTCACTGAAGCTTTCTTT. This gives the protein CASRLMQGVTEAFF.

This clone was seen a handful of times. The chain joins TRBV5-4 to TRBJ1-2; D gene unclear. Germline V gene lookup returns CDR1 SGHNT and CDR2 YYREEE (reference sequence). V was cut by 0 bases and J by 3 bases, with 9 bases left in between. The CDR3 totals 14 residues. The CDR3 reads CASSLAGTDYGYTF. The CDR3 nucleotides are TGTGCCAGCAGCTTGGCCGGCACAGACTATGGCTACACCTTC.

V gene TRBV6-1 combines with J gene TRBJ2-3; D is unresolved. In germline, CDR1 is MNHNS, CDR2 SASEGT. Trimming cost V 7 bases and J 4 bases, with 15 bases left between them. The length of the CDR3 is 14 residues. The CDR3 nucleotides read TGTGCCAGCACCGGCCTCCTTAAGTCAGATACGCAGTATTTT. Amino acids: CASTGLLKSDTQYF.

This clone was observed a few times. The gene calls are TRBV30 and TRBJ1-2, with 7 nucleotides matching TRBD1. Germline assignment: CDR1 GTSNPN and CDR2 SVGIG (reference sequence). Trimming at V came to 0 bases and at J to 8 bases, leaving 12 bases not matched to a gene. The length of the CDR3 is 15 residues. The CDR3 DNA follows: TGTGCCTGGAGTGTACTCCGAGGGGGCGTTGGAGGCTACACCTTC. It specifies CAWSVLRGGVGGYTF.

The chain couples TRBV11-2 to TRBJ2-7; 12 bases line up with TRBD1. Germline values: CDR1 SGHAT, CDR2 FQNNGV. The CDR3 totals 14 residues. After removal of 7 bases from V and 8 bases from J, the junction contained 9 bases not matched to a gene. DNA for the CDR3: TGTGCCAGCACCGTCCCGGGACAGGGGGCGAAGCAGTACTTC. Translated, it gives CASTVPGQGAKQYF. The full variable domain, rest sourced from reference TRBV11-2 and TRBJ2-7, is EAGVAQSPRYKIIEKRQSVAFWCNPISGHATLYWYQQILGQGPKLLIQFQNNGVVDDSQLPKDRFSAERLKGVDSTLKIQPAKLEDSAVYLCASTVPGQGAKQYFGPGTRLTVT.

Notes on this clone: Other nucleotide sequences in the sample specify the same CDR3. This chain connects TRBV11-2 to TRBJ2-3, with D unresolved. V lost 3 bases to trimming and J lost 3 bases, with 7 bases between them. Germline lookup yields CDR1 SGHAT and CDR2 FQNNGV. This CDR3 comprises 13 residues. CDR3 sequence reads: CASSLDRTDTQYF. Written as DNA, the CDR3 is TGTGCCAGCAGCTTGGACCGTACAGATACGCAGTATTTT.